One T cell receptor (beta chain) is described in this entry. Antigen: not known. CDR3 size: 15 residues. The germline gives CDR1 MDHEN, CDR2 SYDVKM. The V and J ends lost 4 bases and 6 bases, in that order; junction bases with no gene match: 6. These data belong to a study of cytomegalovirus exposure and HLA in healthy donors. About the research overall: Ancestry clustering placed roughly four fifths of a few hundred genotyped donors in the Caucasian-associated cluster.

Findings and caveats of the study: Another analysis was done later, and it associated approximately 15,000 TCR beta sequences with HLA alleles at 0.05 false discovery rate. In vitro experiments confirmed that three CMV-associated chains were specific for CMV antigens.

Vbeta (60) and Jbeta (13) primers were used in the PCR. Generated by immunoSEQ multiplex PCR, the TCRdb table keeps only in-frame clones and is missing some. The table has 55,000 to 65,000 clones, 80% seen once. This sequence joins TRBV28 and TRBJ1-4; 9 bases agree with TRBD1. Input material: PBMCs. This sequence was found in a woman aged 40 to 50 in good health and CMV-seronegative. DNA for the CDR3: TGTGCCAGCAGTTCACCCGGGACAGGGTATGAAAAACTGTTTTTT. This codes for CASSSPGTGYEKLFF.